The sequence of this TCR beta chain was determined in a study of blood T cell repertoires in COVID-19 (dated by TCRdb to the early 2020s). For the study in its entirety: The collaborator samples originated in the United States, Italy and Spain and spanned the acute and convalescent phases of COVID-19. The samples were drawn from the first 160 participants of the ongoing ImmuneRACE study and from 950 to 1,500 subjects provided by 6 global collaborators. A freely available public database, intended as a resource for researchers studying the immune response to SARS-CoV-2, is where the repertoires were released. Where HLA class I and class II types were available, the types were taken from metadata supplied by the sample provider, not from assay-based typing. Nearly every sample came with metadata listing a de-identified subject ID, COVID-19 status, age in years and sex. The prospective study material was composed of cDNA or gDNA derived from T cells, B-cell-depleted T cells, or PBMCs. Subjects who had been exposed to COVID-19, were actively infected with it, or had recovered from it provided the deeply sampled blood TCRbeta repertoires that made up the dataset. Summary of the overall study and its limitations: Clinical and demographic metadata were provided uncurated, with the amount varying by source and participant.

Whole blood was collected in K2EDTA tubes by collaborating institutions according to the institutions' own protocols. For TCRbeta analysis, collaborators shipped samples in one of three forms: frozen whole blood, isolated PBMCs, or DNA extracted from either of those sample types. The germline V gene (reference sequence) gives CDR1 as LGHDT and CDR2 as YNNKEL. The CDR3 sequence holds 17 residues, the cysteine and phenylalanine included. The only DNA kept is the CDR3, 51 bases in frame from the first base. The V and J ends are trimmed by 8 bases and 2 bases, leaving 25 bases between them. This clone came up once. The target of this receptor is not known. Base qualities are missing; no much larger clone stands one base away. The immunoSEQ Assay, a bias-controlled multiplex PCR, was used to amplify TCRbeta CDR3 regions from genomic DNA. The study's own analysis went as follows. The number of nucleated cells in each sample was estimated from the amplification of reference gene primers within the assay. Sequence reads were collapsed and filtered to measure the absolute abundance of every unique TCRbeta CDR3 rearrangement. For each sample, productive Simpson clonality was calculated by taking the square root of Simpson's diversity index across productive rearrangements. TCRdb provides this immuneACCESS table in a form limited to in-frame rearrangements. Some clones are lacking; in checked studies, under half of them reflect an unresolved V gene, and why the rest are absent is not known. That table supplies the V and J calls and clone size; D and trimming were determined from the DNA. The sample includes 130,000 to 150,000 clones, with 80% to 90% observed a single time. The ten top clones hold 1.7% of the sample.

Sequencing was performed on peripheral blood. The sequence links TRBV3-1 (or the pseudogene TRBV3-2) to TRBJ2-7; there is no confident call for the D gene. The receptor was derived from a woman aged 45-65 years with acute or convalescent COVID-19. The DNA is TGTGCCAGCTCCCAAGCTCCGATCCTAGTTTCCACCTACGAGCAGTACTTC. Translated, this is CASSQAPILVSTYEQYF.